This T cell receptor beta chain was documented in a study of blood T cell repertoires in COVID-19. Study at large: PBMCs, B-cell-depleted T cells, or T cells were the source of the cDNA or gDNA that made up the material.

Some clones are missing from TCRdb's copy, which holds only in-frame ones; the method was immunoSEQ multiplex PCR. This sample has 230,000 or so clones, with about 85% found just once. Germline V gene data show CDR1 as SGHDT and CDR2 as YYEEEE. V shed 2 bases and J 5 bases; nucleotides not matched to a gene: 3. This CDR3 contains 14 residues. Across under 25 US areas, participants ranged in age from about 18 to 90 years. Grouping used clinical history reported by participants in a survey and questionnaire. Donors in Cohort 3 who had recovered were those with two negative PCRs, healthcare professional clearance, or resolution of their symptoms.

Sequenced sample: PBMCs or T cells enriched from blood (not recorded which). This chain uses TRBV5-6 with TRBJ1-5; TRBD1 matches 8 bases. The clonotype was recovered from a woman younger than 45 who had recovered from COVID-19. For the CDR3, the DNA is TGTGCCAGCAGCTTCGGACAGGGATATCAGCCCCAGCATTTT. Translation gives CASSFGQGYQPQHF.